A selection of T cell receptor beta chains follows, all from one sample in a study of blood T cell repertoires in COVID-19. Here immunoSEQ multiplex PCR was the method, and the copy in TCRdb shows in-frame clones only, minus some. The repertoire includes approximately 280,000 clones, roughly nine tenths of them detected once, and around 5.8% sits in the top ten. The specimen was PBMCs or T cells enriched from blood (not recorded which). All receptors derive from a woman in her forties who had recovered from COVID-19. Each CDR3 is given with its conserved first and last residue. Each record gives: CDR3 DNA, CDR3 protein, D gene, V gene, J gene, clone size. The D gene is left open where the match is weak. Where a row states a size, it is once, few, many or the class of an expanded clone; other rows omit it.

TGTGCCAGCAGCTTAGTGGTAGAGGAAGCTTTCTTT	CASSLVVEEAFF	NA	TRBV7-9	TRBJ1-1	once
TGTGCCAGCAGTGAACTAGACAGGGTCAATAAGGGAGCTTACTACGAGCAGTACTTC	CASSELDRVNKGAYYEQYF	TRBD1	TRBV28	TRBJ2-7	once
TGTGCCAGTAGTATCGGACTAGCGGGCCGTGGATTCTCCAATGAGCAGTTCTTC	CASSIGLAGRGFSNEQFF	TRBD2	TRBV19	TRBJ2-1	NA
TGTGCCAGCAGCTTAAGGCTAGCGGGAGCGTACGAGCAGTACTTC	CASSLRLAGAYEQYF	TRBD2	TRBV5-6	TRBJ2-7	NA
TGTGCCAGTAGTGCCCGGAGGGACACTGAAGCTTTCTTT	CASSARRDTEAFF	NA	TRBV19	TRBJ1-1	NA
TGTGCCAGCAGCCTAACTAGCGTTAGCACAGATACGCAGTATTTT	CASSLTSVSTDTQYF	TRBD2	TRBV14	TRBJ2-3	NA
TGTGCCAGCAGTGAATGGGGGACAGGGGAGACCCAGTACTTC	CASSEWGTGETQYF	TRBD1	TRBV6-1	TRBJ2-5	once
TGCGCCAGCAGCCGATCCCCTTCGGGGGTTTCTAATGAAAAACTGTTTTTT	CASSRSPSGVSNEKLFF	NA	TRBV4-3	TRBJ1-4	once
TGTGCCAGCAGTCCCGGGAGGGGGAGCCAGCCCCAGCATTTT	CASSPGRGSQPQHF	NA	TRBV2	TRBJ1-5	NA
TGTGCCAGCAGTTACCGACAGGGGACCATGAACACTGAAGCTTTCTTT	CASSYRQGTMNTEAFF	TRBD1	TRBV6-5	TRBJ1-1	NA
TGTGCCAGCAGCCCCTTAAAAGGGGTTTCTGGGGCCAACGTCCTGACTTTC	CASSPLKGVSGANVLTF	NA	TRBV3-1/TRBV3-2	TRBJ2-6	NA
TGTGCCAGGTCAACCCCGCGACAAGAGACCCAGTACTTC	CARSTPRQETQYF	NA	TRBV14	TRBJ2-5	NA
TGTGCCAGCAGCTGGGACAGGGGAAGGGGAGAAAAACTGTTTTTT	CASSWDRGRGEKLFF	TRBD1	TRBV7-8	TRBJ1-4	NA
TGTGCCAGCAGTTTACTCTTGACAGGAATAACCTACAATGAGCAGTTCTTC	CASSLLLTGITYNEQFF	NA	TRBV27	TRBJ2-1	NA
TGTGCCAGCAGCTCCACGTGGGGGGGACAGCCCCAGCATTTT	CASSSTWGGQPQHF	NA	TRBV7-2	TRBJ1-5	once
TGTGCCAGCACGGGAGGAAAAGAGACCCAGTACTTC	CASTGGKETQYF	TRBD2	TRBV27	TRBJ2-5	NA
TGTGCCAGCAGTTACTCCCGACTAGTAACCCACGAGCAGTACTTC	CASSYSRLVTHEQYF	NA	TRBV6-2/TRBV6-3	TRBJ2-7	many
TGTGCCAGTAGTAACGGACAGGGGTTGAACACTGAAGCTTTCTTT	CASSNGQGLNTEAFF	TRBD1	TRBV19	TRBJ1-1	NA
TGTGCCAGCAGCCGGGACAGGGGACCCTATAGCAATCAGCCCCAGCATTTT	CASSRDRGPYSNQPQHF	TRBD1	TRBV28	TRBJ1-5	NA
TGTGCCAGTAGTATCGGGGCCAGCGGGAGAGATACGCAGTATTTT	CASSIGASGRDTQYF	TRBD2	TRBV19	TRBJ2-3	NA
TGTGCCAGCAGCGTAACACTAGGCTCTGAGGAGCAGTACTTC	CASSVTLGSEEQYF	NA	TRBV9	TRBJ2-7	NA
TGTGCCAGCAGCTCGACCTCTAGCGGGAGGCCCCATGAGCAGTTCTTC	CASSSTSSGRPHEQFF	TRBD2	TRBV11-3	TRBJ2-1	NA
TGTGCCAGTAGTAGCCGGGACAGACCACTCAATCAGCCCCAGCATTTT	CASSSRDRPLNQPQHF	TRBD1	TRBV19	TRBJ1-5	NA
TGTGCCAGTAGTATAGGGGCCAGTAAAGAGACCCAGTACTTC	CASSIGASKETQYF	NA	TRBV19	TRBJ2-5	once
TGCGCCAGCAGCCAAGACCCCCCGACCTTACAGGGTCCGAACACCGGGGAGCTGTTTTTT	CASSQDPPTLQGPNTGELFF	NA	TRBV4-3	TRBJ2-2	NA
TGCGCCAGCAGCCAGATATACCCGGGCACAGATACGCAGTATTTT	CASSQIYPGTDTQYF	NA	TRBV4-3	TRBJ2-3	NA
TGTGCCAGCAGTTTGGGGGGGCACTATGGCTACACCTTC	CASSLGGHYGYTF	NA	TRBV6-5	TRBJ1-2	NA
TGTAACTTTAGGGGGACAGGGGTTAAGCGGGAGGGGTACAATGAGCAGTTCTTC	CNFRGTGVKREGYNEQFF	NA	TRBV28	TRBJ2-1	NA
TGTGCCAGCAGCTTAACGCAGGGAACGGATTACTATGGCTACACCTTC	CASSLTQGTDYYGYTF	NA	TRBV7-3	TRBJ1-2	NA
TGTGCCAGCAGCTTTGCTAGGACTCACTTAACGGGAGTCCACGAGCAGTACTTC	CASSFARTHLTGVHEQYF	NA	TRBV5-4	TRBJ2-7	NA
TGTGCCTGGAGCCAGGGGAACACTGAAGCTTTCTTT	CAWSQGNTEAFF	NA	TRBV30	TRBJ1-1	few
TGTGCCAGTCAAGGTCAGGGCAACACCGAGCAGTACTTC	CASQGQGNTEQYF	NA	TRBV2	TRBJ2-7	NA